This T cell receptor beta chain was sequenced for a study of blood T cell repertoires in COVID-19. The CDR3 totals 16 residues. The V and J ends lost 1 base and 8 bases respectively, with 20 bases between them. In germline, CDR1 is SGHNT, CDR2 YENEEA. The repertoire was sequenced with immunoSEQ multiplex PCR; TCRdb's copy has only in-frame clones and lacks some. The sample has about 250,000 clones; 80% to 90% are singletons. Clinical history as reported by participants underpinned cohort assignment. Either two negative PCRs, clearance, or symptom resolution qualified Cohort 3 donors as recovered. The sequence was obtained from a woman aged 18-29 years who had recovered from COVID-19. The specimen sequenced was PBMCs or T cells enriched from blood (not recorded which). The chain couples TRBV11-3 to TRBJ1-2, with D perhaps matching TRBD1 (5 bases). The CDR3: CASSLVFRGQENGYTF. The DNA for the CDR3 is TGTGCCAGCAGCTTAGTATTTAGGGGTCAGGAGAACGGCTACACCTTC.